The T cell receptor beta chain under discussion was sequenced for a study of early T cells in non-severe SARS-CoV-2 infection. Trimming stripped 0 bases from V and 5 bases from J, with 14 bases between. The CDR3 is 17 residues long. Germline lookup yields CDR1 SGHDN and CDR2 FVKESK. TCRdb fed the 5' RACE reads into MiXCR, producing one record per CDR3 protein. This sample has roughly 20,000 distinct CDR3 sequences, with 5% to 6% found just once. This clonotype was seen repeatedly, ten times or more. V and J are TRBV14 and TRBJ1-6; unclear D gene. The TCR sequence derives from an adult who was a healthcare worker with PCR-confirmed SARS-CoV-2 infection or an uninfected control (not recorded which). The starting material was whole blood, obtained at baseline. The CDR3 spells CASSQDRLGPNNSPLHF. DNA of the CDR3: TGTGCCAGCAGCCAAGATCGGTTGGGTCCGAATAATTCACCCCTCCACTTT. Supplemented by reference TRBV14 and TRBJ1-6, the full variable domain reads EAGVTQFPSHSVIEKGQTVTLRCDPISGHDNLYWYRRVMGKEIKFLLHFVKESKQDESGMPNNRFLAERTGGTYSTLKVQPAELEDSGVYFCASSQDRLGPNNSPLHFGNGTRLTVT.